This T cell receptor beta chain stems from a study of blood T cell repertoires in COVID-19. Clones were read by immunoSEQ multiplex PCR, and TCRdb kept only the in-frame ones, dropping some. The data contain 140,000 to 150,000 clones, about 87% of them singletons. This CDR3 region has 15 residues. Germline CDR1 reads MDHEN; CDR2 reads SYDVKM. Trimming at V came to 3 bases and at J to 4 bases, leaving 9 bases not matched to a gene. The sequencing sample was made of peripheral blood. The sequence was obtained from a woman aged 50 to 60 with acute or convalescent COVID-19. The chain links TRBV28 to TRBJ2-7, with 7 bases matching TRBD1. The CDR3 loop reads CASSLTGSSLYEQYF. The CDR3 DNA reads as TGTGCCAGCAGTTTGACAGGGTCCTCCTTGTACGAGCAGTACTTC.